This T cell receptor beta chain derives from a study of T cell responses to AZD1222 COVID-19 vaccine. There are 16 residues in the CDR3. The V end was cut by 4 bases, the J end by 2 bases, with 16 bases between. In germline, CDR1 is SGHTS, CDR2 YDEGEE. Clones were sequenced by immunoSEQ multiplex PCR, and TCRdb holds only the in-frame ones, with some missing. The sample consists of approximately 110,000 clones, roughly 88% of them appearing once. This specimen was peripheral blood, taken on day 0 of AZD1222 vaccination. The receptor's source is an adult in good health. The rearrangement links TRBV5-8 to TRBJ1-3, with D unclear. This CDR3 reads CASSTLKSIPGNTIYF. CDR3 DNA: TGTGCCAGCAGCACCCTAAAGTCTATACCTGGAAACACCATATATTTT.